A selection of T cell receptor beta chains follows, all from one sample in a study of blood T cell repertoires in COVID-19. Generated by immunoSEQ multiplex PCR, the TCRdb table keeps only in-frame clones and is missing some. The table has roughly 70,000 clones, around 93% seen once. Sequenced input: peripheral blood. All receptors come from a woman aged 60 to 75 with active COVID-19. Each CDR3 is given with its conserved first and last residue. D genes are given only for firm matches. The size entry is marked missing in some rows and otherwise reads once, few, many or a size class.

>.|TRBJ2-7|.|TRBV3-1/TRBV3-2
CASSQEARRSYEQYF
TGTGCCAGCAGCCAAGAGGCGCGGAGATCCTACGAGCAGTACTTC
>TRBD1|TRBJ1-2|.|TRBV4-1
CASSQEDRANYGYTF
TGCGCCAGCAGCCAGGAGGACAGGGCCAACTATGGCTACACCTTC
>.|TRBJ2-5|.|TRBV7-2
CASSPQVGYQETQYF
TGTGCCAGCAGCCCCCAAGTCGGGTACCAAGAGACCCAGTACTTC
>TRBD1|TRBJ2-7|once|TRBV27
CASSSRVRQGVSYEQYF
TGTGCCAGCAGTTCGAGGGTCAGACAGGGGGTCTCCTACGAGCAGTACTTC
>.|TRBJ1-1|.|TRBV23-1
CASSQFEGVNTEAFF
TGCGCCAGCAGTCAATTTGAAGGGGTGAACACTGAAGCTTTCTTT
>.|TRBJ1-1|once|TRBV30
CAWSVDRNTEAFF
TGTGCCTGGAGTGTAGACAGGAACACTGAAGCTTTCTTT
>TRBD2|TRBJ2-7|.|TRBV27
CASSLTSGFSYEQYF
TGTGCCAGCAGTTTGACTAGCGGCTTCTCCTACGAGCAGTACTTC
>.|TRBJ1-1|.|TRBV5-1
CASSPTLLGNTEAFF
TGCGCCAGCAGCCCAACTCTACTTGGGAACACTGAAGCTTTCTTT
>TRBD2|TRBJ2-7|once|TRBV7-8
CASSFGRSLTYEQYF
TGTGCCAGCAGCTTCGGGAGGTCCCTTACCTACGAGCAGTACTTC
>TRBD2|TRBJ2-7|.|TRBV5-6
CASSLVAGAHEQYF
TGTGCCAGCAGCTTGGTAGCGGGAGCTCACGAGCAGTACTTC
>.|TRBJ2-5|.|TRBV5-1
CASSPSAPGQETQYF
TGCGCCAGCAGCCCCAGTGCGCCGGGACAAGAGACCCAGTACTTC
>TRBD1|TRBJ2-5|.|TRBV6-5
CASSSGTGGVKTQYF
TGTGCCAGCAGCTCCGGGACAGGGGGCGTCAAGACCCAGTACTTC
>TRBD1|TRBJ2-3|.|TRBV5-1
CASTETGTDTQYF
TGCGCCAGCACGGAGACAGGGACAGATACGCAGTATTTT
>TRBD1|TRBJ1-4|few|TRBV6-5
CASRPGQGLRKLFF
TGTGCCAGCCGCCCGGGACAGGGGTTGCGAAAACTGTTTTTT
>.|TRBJ1-3|.|TRBV4-1
CASSQAGGDTIYF
TGCGCCAGCAGCCAGGCCGGAGGGGACACCATATATTTT
>TRBD1|TRBJ2-1|.|TRBV20-1
CSASRTGRKFDEQFF
TGCAGTGCTAGTAGGACAGGGAGGAAATTCGATGAGCAGTTCTTC
>TRBD2|TRBJ2-5|once|TRBV6-1
CASSERELAGETQYF
TGTGCCAGCAGTGAGAGGGAACTAGCGGGAGAGACCCAGTACTTC
>.|TRBJ2-7|.|TRBV3-1/TRBV3-2
CASSQVKGGWGGFEQYF
TGTGCCAGCAGCCAAGTTAAAGGAGGGTGGGGCGGGTTCGAGCAGTACTTC
>TRBD2|TRBJ2-5|.|TRBV11-2
CASSATSGRARGTQYF
TGTGCCAGCAGCGCTACTAGCGGGAGGGCCAGGGGGACCCAGTACTTC
>.|TRBJ2-3|.|TRBV24-1
CATSPRGVVADTQYF
TGTGCCACCAGCCCTCGTGGAGTTGTTGCAGATACGCAGTATTTT
>TRBD1|TRBJ2-5|.|TRBV5-1
CASSFPDREETQYF
TGCGCCAGCAGCTTCCCCGACAGGGAAGAGACCCAGTACTTC
>TRBD2|TRBJ2-7|.|TRBV30
CAGAGTASGRPSREQYF
TGTGCCGGAGCGGGGACAGCGAGCGGGAGGCCCTCTCGGGAGCAGTACTTC
>TRBD1|TRBJ1-4|.|TRBV12-3/TRBV12-4
CASSETGEEKLFF
TGTGCCAGCAGTGAGACAGGGGAGGAAAAACTGTTTTTT
>.|TRBJ2-7|.|TRBV21-1
CASEEYRDYEQYF
TGTGCCAGCGAAGAGTACAGGGACTACGAGCAGTACTTC
>.|TRBJ1-2|.|TRBV28
CASSLLSPPTGEDGYTF
TGTGCCAGCAGTTTACTTTCTCCCCCGACAGGTGAGGATGGCTACACCTTC
>TRBD1|TRBJ1-5|.|TRBV6-5
CASSRDRGSQPQHF
TGTGCCAGCAGTCGCGACAGGGGAAGTCAGCCCCAGCATTTT
>.|TRBJ1-1|.|TRBV6-6
CATQGYGDTEAFF
TGTGCCACCCAGGGGTATGGTGACACTGAAGCTTTCTTT
>.|TRBJ2-1|.|TRBV18
CASSSQGRGGNEQFF
TGTGCCAGCTCATCACAGGGGCGAGGAGGGAATGAGCAGTTCTTC
>.|TRBJ1-2|.|TRBV5-6
CASRQGSASYTF
TGTGCCAGCAGGCAGGGCTCGGCGAGCTACACCTTC
>.|TRBJ2-3|.|TRBV3-1/TRBV3-2
CASSPLRTGTQYF
TGTGCCAGCAGCCCACTGCGTACAGGTACGCAGTATTTT
>.|TRBJ2-2|once|TRBV19
CASSPQKLDTGELFF
TGTGCCAGTAGTCCTCAGAAGTTGGACACCGGGGAGCTGTTTTTT
>.|TRBJ1-6|.|TRBV19
CASRISSYNSPLHF
TGTGCCAGTAGGATTAGCTCCTATAATTCACCCCTCCACTTT
>TRBD2|TRBJ2-7|.|TRBV10-1
CASSEPITGTNGYEQYF
TGCGCCAGCAGTGAGCCGATCACCGGGACTAATGGCTACGAGCAGTACTTC
>TRBD1|TRBJ2-3|.|TRBV5-1
CASSLGQGALDTQYF
TGCGCCAGCAGCTTGGGACAGGGGGCGCTGGATACGCAGTATTTT
>TRBD1|TRBJ1-4|.|TRBV19
CASSSSSGGGLEKLFF
TGTGCCAGTAGTTCGAGCTCAGGGGGCGGCCTGGAAAAACTGTTTTTT
>.|TRBJ2-4|.|TRBV18
CASSPPYRKENIQYF
TGTGCCAGCTCACCACCGTACAGAAAAGAAAACATTCAGTACTTC
>.|TRBJ2-2|.|TRBV28
CASSPGTLNTGELFF
TGTGCCAGCAGTCCCGGGACACTGAACACCGGGGAGCTGTTTTTT
>.|TRBJ2-3|.|TRBV6-5
CASKGYDDTQYF
TGTGCCAGCAAGGGGTATGATGACACGCAGTATTTT
>.|TRBJ1-3|.|TRBV9
CASTRLDSGNTIYF
TGTGCCAGCACCCGACTGGACTCTGGAAACACCATATATTTT
>.|TRBJ2-7|.|TRBV9
CASSASSYEQYF
TGTGCCAGCAGCGCGAGCTCCTACGAGCAGTACTTC
>TRBD1|TRBJ2-7|.|TRBV11-2
CASSRDSYEQYF
TGTGCCAGCAGCCGGGACAGTTACGAGCAGTACTTC
>.|TRBJ2-2|.|TRBV24-1
CATSGRANTGELFF
TGTGCCACCAGTGGGAGGGCGAACACCGGGGAGCTGTTTTTT
>.|TRBJ1-2|.|TRBV25-1
CASSFGQRGYTF
TGTGCCAGCAGTTTTGGACAACGGGGCTACACCTTC
>TRBD1|TRBJ1-2|.|TRBV28
CASSGDFSLRTGGGYTF
TGTGCCAGCAGCGGGGATTTTAGCCTCCGGACAGGCGGGGGCTACACCTTC
>.|TRBJ2-2|.|TRBV4-1
CASSQDAGPNTGELFF
TGCGCCAGCAGCCAAGACGCGGGACCGAACACCGGGGAGCTGTTTTTT
>TRBD1|TRBJ1-6|.|TRBV9
CASSVDGQVDSPLHF
TGTGCCAGCAGCGTGGACGGACAGGTGGATTCACCCCTCCACTTT
>.|TRBJ1-3|.|TRBV3-1/TRBV3-2
CASSQSQHTIYF
TGTGCCAGCAGCCAAAGCCAACACACCATATATTTT